Listed below are T cell receptor beta chains from one sample, sequenced in a study of T cell responses to AZD1222 COVID-19 vaccine. The repertoire was sequenced with immunoSEQ multiplex PCR; TCRdb's copy has only in-frame clones and lacks some. The sample carries 150,000 to 200,000 clones, 85% to 90% recorded once. Source: peripheral blood, taken on day 0 of AZD1222 vaccination. Receptors were obtained from an adult in good health. Each CDR3 is given without its conserved first and last residue.

ASREGQPSGNTIY	TRBJ1-3	TRBV2
ASSVGGGPTYGYT	TRBJ1-2	TRBV19
ASSVGGTDTALH	TRBJ1-6	TRBV9
ASSVDRLQGKLF	TRBJ1-4	TRBV25-1
ASSQGVGGQPQH	TRBJ1-5	TRBV18
ASSLWTGSSYNEQF	TRBJ2-1	TRBV7-8
ATSRASGPEAF	TRBJ1-1	TRBV15
ATQWGVNTGELF	TRBJ2-2	TRBV7-2
ASSLGLTGTDTQY	TRBJ2-3	TRBV7-9
ASSLTSLGTDTIY	TRBJ1-3	TRBV7-3
ASSRADNQPQH	TRBJ1-5	TRBV18
ASSLGRHMNTEAF	TRBJ1-1	TRBV5-4
ASSLTKNIQY	TRBJ2-4	TRBV28
ASSYTATAQPQH	TRBJ1-5	TRBV6-2/TRBV6-3
ASPTSSGNTIY	TRBJ1-3	TRBV28
ASSYSWLENTGELF	TRBJ2-2	TRBV6-5
ASSVAVSGEGEAF	TRBJ1-1	TRBV9
ASTDRSNQPQH	TRBJ1-5	TRBV10-2
ASSVAAVNTGELF	TRBJ2-2	TRBV9
ASRTGGHSPLH	TRBJ1-6	TRBV28
ASSQEQRGVSDTQY	TRBJ2-3	TRBV14
ASSYFTTGDQPQH	TRBJ1-5	TRBV6-5
ASSLGDRGFVINEQF	TRBJ2-1	TRBV5-1
ASSEGSLWVGETQY	TRBJ2-5	TRBV6-1
ASSIGVTDTQY	TRBJ2-3	TRBV19
ASSPPETYRTWY	TRBJ2-7	TRBV5-1
ASSFRAGGETQY	TRBJ2-5	TRBV5-6
AISDTPGFYNEQF	TRBJ2-1	TRBV10-3
ASSLGGDSNTEAF	TRBJ1-1	TRBV7-9
ASSSGVRGWSYNEQF	TRBJ2-1	TRBV5-1
ASSPTGEPLYGYT	TRBJ1-2	TRBV18
AIGQGPTDTQY	TRBJ2-3	TRBV24-1
ASSSKSGMGGYT	TRBJ1-2	TRBV28
ASSLDIRSEAF	TRBJ1-1	TRBV7-3
ASRDGTGINQPQH	TRBJ1-5	TRBV10-1
ASSLEGQGAGGYT	TRBJ1-2	TRBV5-1
ASGESSNQPQH	TRBJ1-5	TRBV18
ASSFIRPVNTEAF	TRBJ1-1	TRBV5-1
ASSPWDSPGGYT	TRBJ1-2	TRBV19
ASGLAGISYEQY	TRBJ2-7	TRBV27
ASSLDILYYEQY	TRBJ2-7	TRBV5-1
ASSLNGGRETQY	TRBJ2-5	TRBV7-3
ASSLAGKSDTGELF	TRBJ2-2	TRBV5-1
ASINGGGRAGELF	TRBJ2-2	TRBV2
ASSSEASGTDEQF	TRBJ2-1	TRBV7-9
ASSLAENQPQH	TRBJ1-5	TRBV7-6
AWSVGQPSTDTQY	TRBJ2-3	TRBV30
ASMGLAGEETQY	TRBJ2-5	TRBV10-2
ASSLSGAPTYEQY	TRBJ2-7	TRBV6-5
ASSPQRDRRNTIY	TRBJ1-3	TRBV18
ASSPLEGRGSPLH	TRBJ1-6	TRBV7-6
ATSERANYGYT	TRBJ1-2	TRBV24-1
ASRLAFYNEQF	TRBJ2-1	TRBV12-3/TRBV12-4
ASSLKGINYGYT	TRBJ1-2	TRBV28
ASSFMGARTEAF	TRBJ1-1	TRBV28
ASRGQGGNEQF	TRBJ2-1	TRBV5-1
ASSHRSSRGSPLH	TRBJ1-6	TRBV5-4